This entry lists 10 T cell receptor beta chains sequenced from one sample in a study of OX40 agonist ivuxolimab in advanced cancers. The table came from immunoSEQ multiplex PCR; TCRdb's copy has only in-frame clones and leaves some out. There are more than 100,000 clones in the sample; around 93% occur only once, and about 0.14% lies in the top ten. This specimen was CD4+ or CD8+ T cells sorted from blood, taken in a trial of the OX40 agonist ivuxolimab. These receptors all come from an adult with an advanced solid tumor such as melanoma, head and neck, liver or kidney cancer.

The J gene is TRBJ2-7, the V gene TRBV29-1, with TRBD1 matching over 9 bases. The V gene end was trimmed by 8 bases and the J gene end by 2 bases; junction bases not matched to a gene: 4. Germline V lookup: CDR1 SQVTM, CDR2 ANQGSEA. The CDR3 runs 12 residues. CDR3 amino acids: CSTRQGAYEQYF. CDR3 DNA sequence: TGCAGCACCCGACAGGGGGCCTACGAGCAGTACTTC.

This chain links TRBV11-2 with TRBJ2-6; TRBD1 matches at 9 bases. The CDR3 runs 19 residues. The V gene end was trimmed by 0 bases and the J gene end by 3 bases; junction bases not matched to a gene: 9. The germline gives CDR1 SGHAT, CDR2 FQNNGV. The CDR3 DNA reads TGTGCCAGCAGCTTAGATAAAAACAGGGGGCAGATTGGGGCCAACGTCCTGACTTTC. This gives the protein CASSLDKNRGQIGANVLTF.

The CDR3 reads CASRTVTSSNYGYTF. The CDR3 bases are TGTGCCAGCAGGACAGTGACCAGCTCTAACTATGGCTACACCTTC. The chain couples TRBV10-3 to TRBJ1-2, with D possibly TRBD1 on 6 matching bases. Germline CDR1 reads ENHRY; CDR2 reads SYGVKD. The CDR3 length is 15 residues. Trimming stripped 10 bases from V and 0 bases from J, with 18 bases between.

The rearrangement uses TRBV30 and TRBJ1-2; D perhaps matches TRBD1 (6 bases). The CDR3 totals 10 residues. The V gene's germline CDR1 is GTSNPN and CDR2 SVGIG (reference sequence). V was pared by 7 bases and J by 3 bases, with 6 bases between. DNA for the CDR3: TGTGCCTACAGGGACTATGGCTACACCTTC. Protein product: CAYRDYGYTF. Full variable domain (outside the CDR3, taken from reference TRBV30 and TRBJ1-2): SQTIHQWPATLVQPVGSPLSLECTVEGTSNPNLYWYRQAAGRGLQLLFYSVGIGQISSEVPQNLSASRPQDRQFILSSKKLLLSDSGFYLCAYRDYGYTFGSGTRLTVV.

The chain carries TRBV6-6 and TRBJ2-7; tentatively, D is TRBD1 (6 bases). The V and J ends lost 2 bases and 3 bases respectively, with 11 bases between them. This CDR3 comprises 14 residues. Germline V CDR1 and CDR2: MNHNY, SVGAGI (reference sequence). CDR3 loop: CASSYSQGSYEQYF. The CDR3 DNA sequence: TGTGCCAGCAGTTACAGCCAGGGGAGCTACGAGCAGTACTTC.

The rearrangement links TRBV5-6 to TRBJ2-2; TRBD2 agrees at 7 bases. Germline-derived CDR1 and CDR2 are SGHDT and YYEEEE. The junction had 5 bases not matched to a gene; V was cut back by 0 bases and J by 0 bases. This CDR3 has 17 residues. The CDR3 DNA reads as TGTGCCAGCAGCTTGGCGGGACTACTCGCGAACACCGGGGAGCTGTTTTTT. It specifies CASSLAGLLANTGELFF.

V and J are TRBV5-8 and TRBJ2-1; D may be TRBD2 (6 bases). CDR3 length equals 14 residues. The germline CDR1 and CDR2 sequences are SGHTS and YDEGEE. V was cut by 3 bases and J by 6 bases, with 13 bases left in between. The CDR3 DNA reads TGTGCCAGCAGCTCCAACCTGGGGGGCAATGAGCAGTTCTTC. It encodes CASSSNLGGNEQFF.

J is TRBJ2-1 and V is TRBV11-3; D remains ambiguous. Trimming took off 0 bases at V and 7 bases at J, with 7 bases between the two ends. From germline, CDR1 is SGHNT and CDR2 YENEEA. The CDR3 covers 13 residues. Written as DNA, the CDR3 is TGTGCCAGCAGCTTAGATCTAGGGAATGAGCAGTTCTTC. This gives the protein CASSLDLGNEQFF.

This clone was seen a single time. V gene TRBV7-9 combines with J gene TRBJ2-7; a possible D gene is TRBD2 (5 bases). Looked up from germline, CDR1 is SEHNR and CDR2 is FQNEAQ (reference sequence). Trimming shortened V by 5 bases and J by 3 bases, and 14 bases separated the two germline ends. This CDR3 contains 14 residues. This chain's CDR3 is CASSPAAAYYEQYF. The CDR3 DNA reads as TGTGCCAGCAGCCCTGCAGCGGCTTACTACGAGCAGTACTTC.

The chain combines TRBV5-1 with TRBJ1-4; perhaps TRBD1 as D (6 bases). Trimming pared 4 bases from V and 1 base from J, leaving 14 bases between. CDR1 is SGHRS and CDR2 is YFSETQ in the germline V gene. The CDR3 totals 16 residues. The CDR3 nucleotides read TGCGCCAGCAGCCAGCAGGGGCGCGGAACTAATGAAAAACTGTTTTTT. Translation gives CASSQQGRGTNEKLFF.